Following are 29 T cell receptor beta chains from one sample sequenced in a study of graft-versus-host responses after intestinal transplantation. For these TCRs, the target antigens are not known. Generated by immunoSEQ multiplex PCR, the TCRdb table keeps only in-frame clones and is missing some. The table includes roughly 92,000 clones, about 88% detected once. Sequencing used unstimulated CD4+ T cells sorted from spleen or lymph node cells, obtained before transplant. Receptor source: a human donor who was the organ donor for an intestinal transplant.

J is TRBJ2-4 and V is TRBV6-5; TRBD1 aligns across 9 bases. The CDR3 totals 14 residues. In germline, CDR1 is MNHEY, CDR2 SVGAGI. The V segment lost 6 bases and the J segment 9 bases; nucleotides outside the gene matches: 9. CDR3 DNA: TGTGCCAGCAGACAGGGGGCCGGGATGGGCATTCAGTACTTC. This codes for CASRQGAGMGIQYF.

The chain couples TRBV4-2 to TRBJ2-7; D ambiguous. This CDR3 has 15 residues. The V end was cut by 0 bases, the J end by 0 bases, with 9 bases between. Germline assignment: CDR1 LGHNA and CDR2 YNFKEQ. For the CDR3, the DNA is TGTGCCAGCAGCCAAGATGGAGCGACCTCCTACGAGCAGTACTTC. It encodes CASSQDGATSYEQYF.

The V gene is TRBV10-3, the J gene TRBJ2-2; 8 bases fit TRBD1. V lost 8 bases, J lost 10 bases, and 12 bases stayed unmatched. Germline V gene data show CDR1 as ENHRY and CDR2 as SYGVKD. This CDR3 spans 14 amino acids. This CDR3 reads CAIAKTGDFEELFF. The DNA for the CDR3 is TGTGCCATCGCGAAGACAGGGGATTTTGAGGAGCTGTTTTTT.

The chain combines TRBV10-3 with TRBJ2-2; D uncertain. This CDR3 is 11 amino acids long. V lost 9 bases and J 4 bases, leaving 6 bases between the germline ends. Germline CDR1 reads ENHRY; CDR2 reads SYGVKD. The CDR3 sequence is CAIESTGELFF. CDR3 nucleotides: TGTGCCATTGAGTCCACCGGGGAGCTGTTTTTT.

The chain has TRBV10-1 and TRBJ2-1; 11 bases line up with TRBD2. Germline loops: CDR1 WNHNN, CDR2 SYGVQD (reference sequence). With 5 bases clipped from V and 6 bases from J, the junction kept 21 bases outside the gene matches. The CDR3 is made up of 20 amino acids. The CDR3 DNA reads TGCGCCAGCAGTCCCCCTCGACTAGCGGGACCCGATCCATTTCGCAATGAGCAGTTCTTC. This encodes CASSPPRLAGPDPFRNEQFF.

V gene TRBV9 combines with J gene TRBJ2-1; D might be TRBD2 (7 bases). The CDR3 loop spans 16 amino acids. Trimming took 0 bases from V and 3 from J, leaving 13 bases between them. Germline V lookup: CDR1 SGDLS, CDR2 YYNGEE. CDR3 sequence reads: CASSVGRGANYNEQFF. Here the CDR3 DNA reads TGTGCCAGCAGCGTAGGTCGGGGGGCCAACTACAATGAGCAGTTCTTC. The whole variable domain, filled in from reference TRBV9 and TRBJ2-1, reads DSGVTQTPKHLITATGQRVTLRCSPRSGDLSVYWYQQSLDQGLQFLIQYYNGEERAKGNILERFSAQQFPDLHSELNLSSLELGDSALYFCASSVGRGANYNEQFFGPGTRLTVL.

The chain combines TRBV4-3 with TRBJ1-2, with TRBD1 matching 9 bases. CDR3 length equals 16 residues. J was trimmed by 2 bases and V by 4 bases; bases with no gene match: 8. CDR1 and CDR2 (germline): LGHNA, YSLEER. The CDR3 DNA reads TGCGCCAGCAGCCCAGGGGGACAGGGCTTCAACTATGGCTACACCTTC. It encodes CASSPGGQGFNYGYTF.

The V gene is TRBV18, the J gene TRBJ2-4; D remains ambiguous. Germline V gives CDR1 KGHSH, CDR2 LQKENI. The CDR3 consists of 16 residues. V was pared by 2 bases and J by 0 bases, with 11 bases between. CDR3 in DNA: TGTGCCAGCTCACCATATTCGACTGCAGCCAAAAACATTCAGTACTTC. Protein: CASSPYSTAAKNIQYF.

The CDR3 loop reads CASSPQYTEAFF. For the CDR3, the DNA is TGTGCCAGTAGTCCACAGTACACTGAAGCTTTCTTT. This sequence joins TRBV19 and TRBJ1-1; D is unresolved. The germline V gene encodes CDR1 LNHDA and CDR2 SQIVND (reference sequence). Trimming removed 5 bases from V and 3 bases from J, with 7 bases in between. CDR3 length: 12 residues.

The genes are TRBV5-6 and TRBJ2-5; no clear D gene. V dropped 6 bases and J dropped 3 bases, with 12 bases sitting between them. The CDR3 is made up of 13 amino acids. Germline lookup yields CDR1 SGHDT and CDR2 YYEEEE. In nucleotides, the CDR3 is TGTGCCAGCACCCTAGGCAATGAAGAGACCCAGTACTTC. Its translation is CASTLGNEETQYF.

In this sample, this clone turned up once. The chain uses TRBV5-4 and TRBJ2-4; 7 positions match TRBD2. V was clipped by 4 bases and J by 2 bases; unmatched bases: 9. Germline V gene sequence: CDR1 SGHNT, CDR2 YYREEE (reference sequence). There are 16 residues in the CDR3. The DNA of the CDR3 is TGTGCCAGCAGCACGGGGGGAATATTAACCAAAAACATTCAGTACTTC. Translated: CASSTGGILTKNIQYF. Full variable domain (remainder filled in from reference TRBV5-4 and TRBJ2-4): ETGVTQSPTHLIKTRGQQVTLRCSSQSGHNTVSWYQQALGQGPQFIFQYYREEENGRGNFPPRFSGLQFPNYSSELNVNALELDDSALYLCASSTGGILTKNIQYFGAGTRLSVL.

This clone was observed a few times. The rearrangement joins TRBV9 to TRBJ1-6; no firm D call. CDR1 is SGDLS and CDR2 is YYNGEE in the germline V gene. This CDR3 has 13 amino acids. Trimming left V 0 bases short and J 7 bases short, with 5 bases between. The CDR3 sequence is CASSVARNSPLHF. In DNA, the CDR3 is TGTGCCAGCAGCGTAGCTCGGAATTCACCCCTCCACTTT. The whole variable domain, filled in from reference TRBV9 and TRBJ1-6, reads DSGVTQTPKHLITATGQRVTLRCSPRSGDLSVYWYQQSLDQGLQFLIQYYNGEERAKGNILERFSAQQFPDLHSELNLSSLELGDSALYFCASSVARNSPLHFGNGTRLTVT.

This rearrangement joins TRBV7-2 to TRBJ2-1; 7 bases are shared with TRBD1. CDR3 length: 14 amino acids. After removal of 5 bases from V and 2 bases from J, the junction contained 3 bases not matched to a gene. Germline V CDR1 and CDR2: SGHTA, FQGNSA. In DNA, the CDR3 is TGTGCCAGCAGCCAAGGGACAGCCTACAATGAGCAGTTCTTC. Its protein product is CASSQGTAYNEQFF.

This rearrangement joins TRBV5-1 to TRBJ1-1; D is unresolved. This CDR3 comprises 14 residues. V dropped 5 bases and J dropped 0 bases, with 11 bases sitting between them. Germline V lookup: CDR1 SGHRS, CDR2 YFSETQ. The CDR3 nucleotides read TGCGCCAGCAGAACGGAGGCCATGAACACTGAAGCTTTCTTT. It codes for CASRTEAMNTEAFF.

The chain recombines TRBV2 with TRBJ2-5; 11 bases agree with TRBD2. This CDR3 has 15 residues. V lost 7 bases and J lost 5; bases outside the gene matches: 9. The V gene's germline CDR1 is SNHLY and CDR2 FYNNEI. The chain's CDR3 is CASNAHSGGAETQYF. The CDR3 DNA reads TGTGCCAGCAACGCACATAGCGGGGGGGCCGAGACCCAGTACTTC. Based on the CDR3 plus reference TRBV2 and TRBJ2-5, the full variable domain is EPEVTQTPSHQVTQMGQEVILRCVPISNHLYFYWYRQILGQKVEFLVSFYNNEISEKSEIFDDQFSVERPDGSNFTLKIRSTKLEDSAMYFCASNAHSGGAETQYFGPGTRLLVL.

The chain joins TRBV7-9 to TRBJ1-2; D is undetermined. V lost 3 bases and J lost 2, with 7 bases in between. Germline V CDR1 and CDR2: SEHNR, FQNEAQ (reference sequence). This CDR3 spans 13 amino acids. CDR3 bases: TGTGCCAGCAGCTTCGAACAGAACTATGGCTACACCTTC. Residues: CASSFEQNYGYTF.

This chain connects TRBV28 to TRBJ2-7, with D possibly matching TRBD1 (5 bases). The CDR3 contains 13 residues. The ends were cut back, 3 bases at V and 2 bases at J, with 8 bases in the middle. Per the germline V gene, CDR1 is MDHEN and CDR2 is SYDVKM. The CDR3, as DNA: TGTGCCAGCAGTTTGCGCAGGGCCTACGAGCAGTACTTC. This codes for CASSLRRAYEQYF.

The chain employs TRBV5-5 and TRBJ2-7, with 8 bases identical to TRBD1. Trimming took 1 base from V and 2 from J; bases not matched to a gene: 8. This CDR3 is 16 amino acids long. The germline gives CDR1 SGHKS, CDR2 YYEKEE (reference sequence). The CDR3 nucleotides read TGTGCCAGCAGCTTGCCTCCAGGACAGGGAACCTACGAGCAGTACTTC. Translation gives CASSLPPGQGTYEQYF.

The chain couples TRBV19 to TRBJ1-2; no clear D. The CDR3 sequence is 15 residues long. V was shortened by 3 bases and J by 1 base, with 12 bases between the two germline ends. Germline lookup yields CDR1 LNHDA and CDR2 SQIVND (reference sequence). The CDR3 is CASSIEGPGNYGYTF. DNA for the CDR3: TGTGCCAGTAGTATTGAGGGTCCTGGTAACTATGGCTACACCTTC.

The chain couples TRBV27 to TRBJ2-1; D is possibly TRBD1 (7 bases). V lost 5 bases and J 5 bases, leaving 13 bases between the germline ends. Germline assignment: CDR1 MNHEY and CDR2 SMNVEV (reference sequence). The CDR3 sequence is 14 residues long. CDR3 nucleotides: TGTGCCAGCAGTAGGAGGGGGCGGAACAATGAGCAGTTCTTC. This encodes CASSRRGRNNEQFF.

This chain uses TRBV5-5 with TRBJ1-5; D unclear. Trimming took 4 bases from V and 6 from J, leaving 14 bases between them. The CDR3 covers 14 residues. Germline-derived CDR1 and CDR2 are SGHKS and YYEKEE (reference sequence). CDR3 coding DNA: TGTGCCAGCAGCCCACCCCTCTCGGGTCAGCCCCAGCATTTT. Protein product: CASSPPLSGQPQHF.

The chain couples TRBV29-1 to TRBJ1-2, with TRBD1 as a possible D gene (5 bases). The germline V and J ends were trimmed by 8 bases and 4 bases, with 20 bases remaining between them. Germline V lookup: CDR1 SQVTM, CDR2 ANQGSEA. The CDR3 has 14 amino acids. CDR3 protein: CSLGGGKRIYGYTF. CDR3 nucleotide sequence: TGCAGCCTCGGGGGGGGAAAAAGGATCTATGGCTACACCTTC.

The chain combines TRBV5-1 with TRBJ2-3, with 9 bases that match TRBD1. The CDR3 spans 16 residues. Germline values: CDR1 SGHRS, CDR2 YFSETQ. The junction had 9 bases not matched to a gene; V was cut back by 4 bases and J by 3 bases. DNA for the CDR3: TGCGCCAGCAGCGATCCGGGACAGGGATCTACAGATACGCAGTATTTT. Translating gives CASSDPGQGSTDTQYF.

The CDR3 reads CASSLGTDFNEKLFF. CDR3 DNA sequence: TGCGCCAGCAGCTTGGGGACAGATTTTAATGAAAAACTGTTTTTT. The chain links TRBV5-1 to TRBJ1-4, with TRBD1 as a possible D gene (6 bases). V was pared by 0 bases and J by 4 bases, with 10 bases between. Germline V gene lookup returns CDR1 SGHRS and CDR2 YFSETQ. This CDR3 region has 15 residues.

The chain has TRBV19 and TRBJ1-5; maybe TRBD1 (5 bases). There are 14 residues in the CDR3. The germline gives CDR1 LNHDA, CDR2 SQIVND (reference sequence). V lost 6 bases to trimming and J lost 0 bases, with 9 bases between them. The CDR3 sequence is CASRTEYSNQPQHF. The CDR3 nucleotides are TGTGCCAGTAGGACAGAATATAGCAATCAGCCCCAGCATTTT.

The J gene is TRBJ1-2, the V gene TRBV7-8, with D unresolved. V was cut by 4 bases and J by 4 bases, with 10 bases left in between. CDR1 is SGHVS, CDR2 FQNEAQ, per germline. This CDR3 has 13 residues. CDR3 bases: TGTGCCAGCAGCTACGGAGTCCGCTATGGCTACACCTTC. This codes for CASSYGVRYGYTF.

This clone was counted a single time. V and J are TRBV5-1 and TRBJ2-5; possible D gene TRBD1, 6 bases. Trimming took 0 bases from V and 2 from J, leaving 11 bases between them. Germline V CDR1 and CDR2: SGHRS, YFSETQ. The length of the CDR3 is 15 residues. In DNA, the CDR3 is TGCGCCAGCAGCTTGGCCGGGACATCTCAAGAGACCCAGTACTTC. Translation: CASSLAGTSQETQYF.

The chain uses TRBV7-2 and TRBJ1-2, with TRBD1 matching 8 bases. The ends lost 3 bases at V and 3 bases at J; junction bases unmatched: 0. This CDR3 is built from 13 residues. Germline V gives CDR1 SGHTA, CDR2 FQGNSA. The CDR3 region has the DNA TGTGCCAGCAGCTTGACAGGGGACTATGGCTACACCTTC. It codes for CASSLTGDYGYTF.

The chain couples TRBV5-1 to TRBJ1-2; D not certain. Germline CDR1 SGHRS, CDR2 YFSETQ. V gave up 5 bases and J gave up 3 bases, with 17 bases separating them. The CDR3 consists of 15 residues. The CDR3 DNA reads TGCGCCAGCAGGCCCGGAGACCAAGGTTACTATGGCTACACCTTC. Translated, it gives CASRPGDQGYYGYTF.